Listed below are T cell receptor beta chains from one sample, sequenced in a study of blood T cell repertoires in COVID-19. Sequencing was performed with immunoSEQ multiplex PCR; in TCRdb, only in-frame clones are kept and a portion is missing. The table lists about 150,000 clones, 85% to 90% of them singletons, with under 3.5% in the top ten. The sample consisted of peripheral blood. Source of these receptors: an older woman with active COVID-19. The CDR3 runs from the conserved cysteine through the conserved F or W. Fields, in order: clone size, J gene, V gene, D gene, CDR3 DNA, CDR3 protein. D genes are given only for firm matches. Size is omitted from some rows. Given values are once, few, many or a class for expanded clones.

size: -; J: TRBJ1-5; V: TRBV28; D: TRBD1; DNA: TGTGCCAGCAGTTTATCGGGGACAGGCGGCCAGCCCCAGCATTTT; CDR3: CASSLSGTGGQPQHF
size: few; J: TRBJ1-5; V: TRBV28; D: TRBD1; DNA: TGTGCCGGCCGGGTAGGGACAGCCGATTATAGCAATCAGCCCCAGCATTTT; CDR3: CAGRVGTADYSNQPQHF
size: -; J: TRBJ2-5; V: TRBV6-2/TRBV6-3; D: TRBD2; DNA: TGTGCCAGCAGTCGCGCGGCCGGGACTAGCGGGATGGTAGAGACCCAGTACTTC; CDR3: CASSRAAGTSGMVETQYF
size: -; J: TRBJ1-2; V: TRBV6-5; D: -; DNA: TGTGCCAGCGCTGGGACTGCTGGCTACACCTTC; CDR3: CASAGTAGYTF
size: -; J: TRBJ1-2; V: TRBV7-9; D: -; DNA: TGTGCCAGCAGCTTAGGCGCTTTCGGGGTTAACTATGGCTACACCTTC; CDR3: CASSLGAFGVNYGYTF
size: once; J: TRBJ2-1; V: TRBV9; D: -; DNA: TGTGCCAGCAGCGTAGAGGGTCAGGGAGGCGGTGAGCAGTTCTTC; CDR3: CASSVEGQGGGEQFF
size: once; J: TRBJ1-1; V: TRBV19; D: TRBD1; DNA: TGTGCCAGTAGTTACGGGACAGACACTGAAGCTTTCTTT; CDR3: CASSYGTDTEAFF
size: -; J: TRBJ2-5; V: TRBV11-2; D: -; DNA: TGTGCCAGCAGTTTTTTCGGGACTCCCCAAGAGACCCAGTACTTC; CDR3: CASSFFGTPQETQYF
size: -; J: TRBJ2-5; V: TRBV18; D: TRBD2; DNA: TGTGCCAGCTCACCAGGGAGCGGGAGACGGAAAGAGACCCAGTACTTC; CDR3: CASSPGSGRRKETQYF
size: -; J: TRBJ2-3; V: TRBV18; D: TRBD2; DNA: TGTGCCAGCTCACCACCGGGACTAGCGGGAGGCCGCACAGATACGCAGTATTTT; CDR3: CASSPPGLAGGRTDTQYF
size: -; J: TRBJ2-4; V: TRBV6-2/TRBV6-3; D: TRBD1; DNA: TGTGCCAGCAGTTACTCTCTACAGGGGGTACTGGGAAACATTCAGTACTTC; CDR3: CASSYSLQGVLGNIQYF
size: -; J: TRBJ2-1; V: TRBV18; D: TRBD1; DNA: TGTGCCAGCTCCCCGACCCGGACAGGGAAGAGCAATGAGCAGTTCTTC; CDR3: CASSPTRTGKSNEQFF
size: -; J: TRBJ2-7; V: TRBV4-3; D: TRBD2; DNA: TGCGCCAGCAGCCAGGCCACTAGCGGGATCTCCTACGAGCAGTACTTC; CDR3: CASSQATSGISYEQYF
size: -; J: TRBJ2-1; V: TRBV5-1; D: TRBD1; DNA: TGCGCCAGCAGCTTGGGAGTAACAGGGGCCCTTTTCTCCTACAATGAGCAGTTCTTC; CDR3: CASSLGVTGALFSYNEQFF
size: -; J: TRBJ2-1; V: TRBV7-3; D: TRBD2; DNA: TGTGCCAGCAGCTTGTCGGGACTAGCGGTATCCTCAGCTGAGCAGTTCTTC; CDR3: CASSLSGLAVSSAEQFF
size: -; J: TRBJ2-1; V: TRBV11-2; D: -; DNA: TGTGCCAGCAGCTTAGCCTCGACCAGACCTCACGGGGAGCAGTTCTTC; CDR3: CASSLASTRPHGEQFF
size: -; J: TRBJ1-1; V: TRBV7-3; D: TRBD1; DNA: TGTGCCAGCAGCTTACGACAGGGTGGTAAAGCTTTCTTT; CDR3: CASSLRQGGKAFF
size: -; J: TRBJ2-3; V: TRBV11-2; D: -; DNA: TGTGCCAGCAGCCCCCTTTATACGCAGTATTTT; CDR3: CASSPLYTQYF
size: -; J: TRBJ2-2; V: TRBV5-1; D: -; DNA: TGCGCCAGCAGCAGAGCAAATTCGAACACCGGGGAGCTGTTTTTT; CDR3: CASSRANSNTGELFF
size: -; J: TRBJ2-1; V: TRBV28; D: TRBD1; DNA: TGTGCCAGCAGTTCCACAGGGGGCCTATACAATGAGCAGTTCTTC; CDR3: CASSSTGGLYNEQFF
size: -; J: TRBJ2-7; V: TRBV6-5; D: TRBD1; DNA: TGTGCCAGCAGGAAGGGACAGGGGGCGAACTACGAGCAGTACTTC; CDR3: CASRKGQGANYEQYF
size: -; J: TRBJ1-5; V: TRBV6-1; D: -; DNA: TGTGCCAGCAGTGACGGGGATCAGCCCCAGCATTTT; CDR3: CASSDGDQPQHF
size: -; J: TRBJ2-7; V: TRBV5-5; D: -; DNA: TGTGCCAGCAGCTTGGGGCCCGAGGGCGAGCAGTACTTC; CDR3: CASSLGPEGEQYF
size: -; J: TRBJ1-1; V: TRBV28; D: -; DNA: TGTGCCAGCAGCCGTCGTCCTGAAGCTTTCTTT; CDR3: CASSRRPEAFF
size: -; J: TRBJ2-7; V: TRBV28; D: -; DNA: TGTGCCAGCAGTCTTCCGGACACGGGCGCTACGGGAGCCTACGAGCAGTACTTC; CDR3: CASSLPDTGATGAYEQYF
size: -; J: TRBJ2-1; V: TRBV9; D: -; DNA: TGTGCCAGAAACCGCGGGAATACTAGCAATGAGCAGTTCTTC; CDR3: CARNRGNTSNEQFF
size: -; J: TRBJ1-2; V: TRBV29-1; D: -; DNA: TGCAGCGTTGTCCGGGGCTATGGCTACACCTTC; CDR3: CSVVRGYGYTF
size: -; J: TRBJ1-4; V: TRBV9; D: -; DNA: TGTGCCAGCAGCGTAGGTCCCGCAACTAATGAAAAACTGTTTTTT; CDR3: CASSVGPATNEKLFF
size: -; J: TRBJ2-7; V: TRBV6-5; D: TRBD2; DNA: TGTGCCAGCAGTCCATCTAGCGGGGGCTTCTACGAGCAGTACTTC; CDR3: CASSPSSGGFYEQYF
size: -; J: TRBJ1-1; V: TRBV19; D: -; DNA: TGTGCCAGTAGTATCGGCGGGTTAGGCACTGAAGCTTTCTTT; CDR3: CASSIGGLGTEAFF
size: -; J: TRBJ2-1; V: TRBV4-3; D: -; DNA: TGCGCCAGCAGCCAAGCTCGGCGTCGGGGGCAGTTCTTC; CDR3: CASSQARRRGQFF
size: -; J: TRBJ2-7; V: TRBV7-2; D: TRBD2; DNA: TGTGCCAGCAGCTTAGCGCAGGCGGGAGGGGTAAGGACCTACGAGCAGTACTTC; CDR3: CASSLAQAGGVRTYEQYF
size: -; J: TRBJ2-1; V: TRBV3-1/TRBV3-2; D: TRBD1; DNA: TGTGCCAGCAGCCTCGGGACAGGGGGCTACAATGAGCAGTTCTTC; CDR3: CASSLGTGGYNEQFF
size: -; J: TRBJ2-1; V: TRBV7-9; D: TRBD1; DNA: TGTGCCAGCAGCTTGGGGCAGGGGGTGTTGGATGAGCAGTTCTTC; CDR3: CASSLGQGVLDEQFF
size: -; J: TRBJ2-2; V: TRBV3-1/TRBV3-2; D: TRBD2; DNA: TGTGCCAGCAGCCAAGCGCTAGCGGGAGTTTGGGAGCTGTTTTTT; CDR3: CASSQALAGVWELFF
size: -; J: TRBJ2-1; V: TRBV27; D: TRBD2; DNA: TGTGCCAGCAGTTACATAGAGGCTAGCGGGAGGGCCTCCCACGGCAATGAGCAGTTCTTC; CDR3: CASSYIEASGRASHGNEQFF
size: once; J: TRBJ2-1; V: TRBV9; D: TRBD1; DNA: TGTGCCAGCAGCGTATCCGGGACAGGTTCCTACAATGAGCAGTTCTTC; CDR3: CASSVSGTGSYNEQFF
size: -; J: TRBJ2-1; V: TRBV5-6; D: TRBD2; DNA: TGTGCCAGCAGCTGGGGGACTAGCGGAAATGAGCAGTTCTTC; CDR3: CASSWGTSGNEQFF
size: -; J: TRBJ2-5; V: TRBV19; D: -; DNA: TGTGCCAGTAGAAACCAGGGGAGTTTGGAGACCCAGTACTTC; CDR3: CASRNQGSLETQYF